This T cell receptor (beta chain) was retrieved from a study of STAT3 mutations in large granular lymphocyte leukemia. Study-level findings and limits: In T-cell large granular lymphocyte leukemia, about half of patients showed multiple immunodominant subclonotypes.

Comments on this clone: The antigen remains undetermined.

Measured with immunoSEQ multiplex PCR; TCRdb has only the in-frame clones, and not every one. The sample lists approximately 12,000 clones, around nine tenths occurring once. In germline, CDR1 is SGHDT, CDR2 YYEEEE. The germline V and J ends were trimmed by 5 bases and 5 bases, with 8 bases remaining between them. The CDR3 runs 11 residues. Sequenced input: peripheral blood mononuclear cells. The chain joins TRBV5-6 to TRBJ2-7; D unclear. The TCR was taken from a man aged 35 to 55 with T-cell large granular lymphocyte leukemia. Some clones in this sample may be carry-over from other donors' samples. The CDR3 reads CASSLSHEQYF. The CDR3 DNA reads TGTGCCAGCAGTCTGTCCCACGAGCAGTACTTC.